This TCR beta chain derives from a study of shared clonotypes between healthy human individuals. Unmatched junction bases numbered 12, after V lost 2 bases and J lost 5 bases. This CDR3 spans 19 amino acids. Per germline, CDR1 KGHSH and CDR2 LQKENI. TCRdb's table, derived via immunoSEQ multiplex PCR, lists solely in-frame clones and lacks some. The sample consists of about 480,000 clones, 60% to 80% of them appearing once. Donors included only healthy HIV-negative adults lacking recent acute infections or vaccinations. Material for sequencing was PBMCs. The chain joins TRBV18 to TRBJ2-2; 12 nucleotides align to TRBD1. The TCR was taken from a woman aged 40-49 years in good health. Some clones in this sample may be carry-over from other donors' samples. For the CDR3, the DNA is TGTGCCAGCTCACCAACTAGGGACAGGGGGCGAAGGAGTACCGGGGAGCTGTTTTTT. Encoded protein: CASSPTRDRGRRSTGELFF. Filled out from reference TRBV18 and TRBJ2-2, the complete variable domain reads NAGVMQNPRHLVRRRGQEARLRCSPMKGHSHVYWYRQLPEEGLKFMVYLQKENIIDESGMPKERFSAEFPKEGPSILRIQQVVRGDSAAYFCASSPTRDRGRRSTGELFFGEGSRLTVL.